Given below is one T cell receptor beta chain in context. This sample was taken from a study of siplizumab effects on memory and regulatory T cells. TCRdb keeps only in-frame clones here, not all; method: immunoSEQ multiplex PCR. This sample carries about 100,000 clones, approximately 91% of them seen once, and the ten largest clones take 0.14% to 0.15%. The receptor was derived from a human donor in good health. Sequenced material: CD4+ T cells sorted from blood.

This chain's CDR3 is CASSPQTGTISYEQYF. CDR3 sequence (DNA): TGTGCCAGCAGTCCCCAGACAGGCACCATTTCCTACGAGCAGTACTTC. The V gene is TRBV28, the J gene TRBJ2-7; tentative D call: TRBD1 (6 bases). The germline V and J ends were trimmed by 5 bases and 1 base, with 18 bases remaining between them. The CDR3 is made up of 16 amino acids. Germline loops: CDR1 MDHEN, CDR2 SYDVKM.